These 11 T cell receptor beta chains share one sample of origin, sequenced in a study of cytomegalovirus exposure and HLA in healthy donors. This PCR relied on a set of 60 Vbeta primers and 13 Jbeta primers. This table comes from immunoSEQ multiplex PCR, and its TCRdb copy is limited to in-frame clones, with some not included. This listing includes around 65,000 clones. Sequencing was carried out using PBMCs. The receptors here all came from a boy younger than 18 in good health and CMV-seronegative.

The J gene is TRBJ2-1, the V gene TRBV11-2; 7 nucleotides line up with TRBD1. The length of the CDR3 is 17 residues. The germline V gene encodes CDR1 SGHAT and CDR2 FQNNGV. The ends lost 3 bases at V and 6 bases at J; junction bases unmatched: 14. The CDR3 sequence is CASSFNLRDRAANEQFF. CDR3 bases: TGTGCCAGCAGCTTCAACCTCCGCGACAGGGCCGCCAATGAGCAGTTCTTC.

As DNA, the CDR3 is TGCGCCAGCAGCCAAGGTCTGACAGGGGAAGTTGGACAGCCCCAGCATTTT. Translating gives CASSQGLTGEVGQPQHF. The chain employs TRBV4-3 and TRBJ1-5; 8 bases agree with TRBD1. Per germline, CDR1 LGHNA and CDR2 YSLEER. J lost 7 bases, V lost 1 base, and 12 bases had no gene match. CDR3 length equals 17 residues.

V is TRBV19 and J is TRBJ2-5; 7 bases align to TRBD1. The length of the CDR3 is 14 residues. V shed 7 bases and J 4 bases; nucleotides not matched to a gene: 9. CDR1 and CDR2 from the germline V gene are LNHDA and SQIVND (reference sequence). The CDR3 DNA sequence: TGTGCCAGTACCCAGACAGGGATGCTAGAGACCCAGTACTTC. As protein: CASTQTGMLETQYF.

V is TRBV11-2 and J is TRBJ2-7, with a possible D match to TRBD2 (5 bases). The V end was cut by 0 bases, the J end by 0 bases, with 12 bases between. Germline values: CDR1 SGHAT, CDR2 FQNNGV. The CDR3 has 16 residues. The CDR3 nucleotides read TGTGCCAGCAGCTTAGATACGGGGATCCCCTCCTACGAGCAGTACTTC. This sequence encodes CASSLDTGIPSYEQYF.

V is TRBV29-1 and J is TRBJ1-2; 7 bases agree with TRBD1. This CDR3 is built from 14 residues. The V segment lost 4 bases and the J segment 0 bases; nucleotides outside the gene matches: 5. Germline values: CDR1 SQVTM, CDR2 ANQGSEA. The CDR3 protein is CSVVDREANYGYTF. The CDR3 coding sequence is TGCAGCGTTGTTGACAGGGAGGCTAACTATGGCTACACCTTC.

This chain links TRBV27 with TRBJ2-2; D is possibly TRBD1 (6 bases). Per germline, CDR1 MNHEY and CDR2 SMNVEV (reference sequence). This CDR3 spans 17 amino acids. V dropped 0 bases and J dropped 6 bases, with 17 bases sitting between them. The CDR3 spells CASSLSRSMGAPGELFF. The CDR3 DNA is TGTGCCAGCAGTTTATCCAGGTCGATGGGGGCTCCCGGGGAGCTGTTTTTT.

V and J are TRBV20-1 and TRBJ2-3; D is undetermined. The CDR3 is 11 amino acids. V dropped 5 bases and J dropped 3 bases, with 6 bases sitting between them. Germline V gene sequence: CDR1 DFQATT, CDR2 SNEGSKA (reference sequence). The DNA of the CDR3 is TGCAGTGCTCTCGGGACAGATACGCAGTATTTT. Residues: CSALGTDTQYF.

V is TRBV30 and J is TRBJ1-6; D is possibly TRBD1 (6 bases). CDR3 size: 11 residues. Germline CDR1 GTSNPN, CDR2 SVGIG (reference sequence). Trimming stripped 4 bases from V and 13 bases from J, with 11 bases between. CDR3 sequence: CAWKAGAPLHF. CDR3 nucleotide sequence: TGTGCCTGGAAGGCAGGGGCCCCCCTCCACTTT.

The chain joins TRBV5-5 to TRBJ2-7; D unresolved. Germline CDR1 SGHKS, CDR2 YYEKEE (reference sequence). The V and J ends lost 2 bases and 5 bases respectively, with 14 bases between them. CDR3 size: 14 residues. CDR3 DNA: TGTGCCAGCAGCTTTGTTCGATTGGAGAACGAGCAGTACTTC. Amino acids: CASSFVRLENEQYF.

The chain employs TRBV12-5 and TRBJ2-4; 8 bases align to TRBD1. This CDR3 is 21 amino acids long. Per germline, CDR1 LGHNT and CDR2 FRNRAP. V dropped 0 bases and J dropped 6; count of bases not matched to a gene: 22. The CDR3 nucleotides read TGTGCTAGTGGTTTGGTACGAGTTTCCCTCGACGGGTGGACAGGGAGAAACATTCAGTACTTC. Its translation: CASGLVRVSLDGWTGRNIQYF. The full variable domain, with the rest looked up from reference TRBV12-5 and TRBJ2-4, is DARVTQTPRHKVTEMGQEVTMRCQPILGHNTVFWYRQTMMQGLELLAYFRNRAPLDDSGMPKDRFSAEMPDATLATLKIQPSEPRDSAVYFCASGLVRVSLDGWTGRNIQYFGAGTRLSVL.

This chain connects TRBV5-1 to TRBJ1-1; D remains ambiguous. V lost 3 bases and J lost 0, with 12 bases in between. The CDR3 is made up of 15 amino acids. Germline V gene data show CDR1 as SGHRS and CDR2 as YFSETQ. The CDR3 nucleotides are TGCGCCAGCAGCTCAGAGTTCGGGTTGAACACTGAAGCTTTCTTT. Amino acids: CASSSEFGLNTEAFF.